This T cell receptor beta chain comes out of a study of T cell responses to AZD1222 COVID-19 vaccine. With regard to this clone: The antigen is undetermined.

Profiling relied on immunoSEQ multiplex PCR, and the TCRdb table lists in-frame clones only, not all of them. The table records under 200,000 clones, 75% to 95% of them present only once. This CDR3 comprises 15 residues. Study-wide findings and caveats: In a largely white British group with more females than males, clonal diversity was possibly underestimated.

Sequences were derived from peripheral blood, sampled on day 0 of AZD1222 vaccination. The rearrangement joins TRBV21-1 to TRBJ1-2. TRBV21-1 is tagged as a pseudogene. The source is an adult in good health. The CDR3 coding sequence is TGTGCCAGCAGCAAAGCTTTGGCAGACTGCTATGGCTACACCTTC. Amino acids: CASSKALADCYGYTF.